This TCR beta chain derives from a study of CD8 T cells in Susac syndrome. The authors carried out high-throughput sequencing of TCR beta. They applied it to CD8+ and CD4+ T cells obtained from blood. Negative isolation yielded CD4+ and CD8+ T cells, and FACS enriched TEMRA cells. Germline loops: CDR1 MNHNY, CDR2 SVGAGI (reference sequence). The CDR3 covers 15 residues. Deletions cut 2 bases from V and 2 bases from J, with 7 bases between. With random hexamers, reverse transcription was performed on about 0.5 to 1 ug of RNA. TCRdb re-called the immunoSEQ multiplex PCR reads with MiXCR, one entry per CDR3 protein. The profile shows some 120,000 distinct CDR3 sequences, roughly 90% of them singletons. This clonotype was observed a handful of times.

Sequencing used CD8+ T cells from PBMCs. The receptor's source is a human donor in good health. This chain uses TRBV6-6 with TRBJ2-6; no definite D call. Here the CDR3 reads CASSYVGAGANVLTF. The CDR3 nucleotides are TGTGCCAGCAGTTACGTGGGTGCTGGGGCCAACGTCCTGACTTTC.